What follows describes a single T cell receptor beta chain. The data are from a study of cytomegalovirus exposure and HLA in healthy donors. At the level of the study: Out of 300 to 500 genotyped donors, around 80% belonged to the Caucasian-associated ancestry cluster.

A multiplex PCR was run with 60 Vbeta primers and 13 Jbeta primers. Assay: immunoSEQ multiplex PCR; the TCRdb copy retains only in-frame clones and omits some. This table holds 100,000 or so clones, about 75% found once. The study sampled nominally healthy donors, though unrecorded immune exposures were likely. The clonotype comes from a man aged 30 to 39 in good health and CMV-seropositive. The sample comprised PBMCs.

CDR3 DNA: TGTGCCAGCAGCCAGGTGTATTCGGCGGGACAGGTCCCGAACACTGAAGCTTTCTTT. This sequence encodes CASSQVYSAGQVPNTEAFF. V usage is TRBV5-6 and J usage is TRBJ1-1; 8 nucleotides line up with TRBD1. The CDR3 length is 19 residues. After removal of 4 bases from V and 1 base from J, the junction contained 18 bases not matched to a gene. CDR1 SGHDT and CDR2 YYEEEE come from the germline V gene.